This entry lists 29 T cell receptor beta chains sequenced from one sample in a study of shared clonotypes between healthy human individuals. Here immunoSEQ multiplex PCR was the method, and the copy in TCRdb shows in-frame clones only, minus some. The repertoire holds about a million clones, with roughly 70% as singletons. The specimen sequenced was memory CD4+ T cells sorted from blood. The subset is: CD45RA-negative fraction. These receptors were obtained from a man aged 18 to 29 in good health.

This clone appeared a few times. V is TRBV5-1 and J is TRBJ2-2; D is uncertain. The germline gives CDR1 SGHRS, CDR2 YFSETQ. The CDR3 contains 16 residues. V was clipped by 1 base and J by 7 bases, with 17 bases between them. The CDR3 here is CASSLMSSGIIGELFF. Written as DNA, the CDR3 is TGCGCCAGCAGCTTGATGTCCTCAGGTATCATCGGGGAGCTGTTTTTT.

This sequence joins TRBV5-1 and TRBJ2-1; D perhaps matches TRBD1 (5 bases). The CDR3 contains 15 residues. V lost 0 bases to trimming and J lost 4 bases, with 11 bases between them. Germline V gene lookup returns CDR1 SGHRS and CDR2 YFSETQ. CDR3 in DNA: TGCGCCAGCAGCTTGGCAGGGCAGTATTACAATGAGCAGTTCTTC. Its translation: CASSLAGQYYNEQFF.

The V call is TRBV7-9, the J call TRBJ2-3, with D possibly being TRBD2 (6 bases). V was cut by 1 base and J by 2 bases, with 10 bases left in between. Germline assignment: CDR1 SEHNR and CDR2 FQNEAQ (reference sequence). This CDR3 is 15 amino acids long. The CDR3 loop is CASSLGGVYTDTQYF. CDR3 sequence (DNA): TGTGCCAGCAGCTTAGGGGGGGTCTACACAGATACGCAGTATTTT. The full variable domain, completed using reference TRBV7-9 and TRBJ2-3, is DTGVSQNPRHKITKRGQNVTFRCDPISEHNRLYWYRQTLGQGPEFLTYFQNEAQLEKSRLLSDRFSAERPKGSFSTLEIQRTEQGDSAMYLCASSLGGVYTDTQYFGPGTRLTVL.

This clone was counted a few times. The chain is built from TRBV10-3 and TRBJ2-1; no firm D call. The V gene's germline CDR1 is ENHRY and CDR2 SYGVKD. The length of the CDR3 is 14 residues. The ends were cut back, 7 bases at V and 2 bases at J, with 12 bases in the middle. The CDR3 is CAITPGATYNEQFF. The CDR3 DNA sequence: TGTGCCATCACCCCAGGAGCGACCTACAATGAGCAGTTCTTC.

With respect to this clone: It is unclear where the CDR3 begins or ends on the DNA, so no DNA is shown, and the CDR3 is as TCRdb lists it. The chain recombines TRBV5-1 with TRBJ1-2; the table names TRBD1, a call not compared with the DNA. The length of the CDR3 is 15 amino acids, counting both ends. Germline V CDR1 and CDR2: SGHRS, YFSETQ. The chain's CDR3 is CASSLVGQGARAFTF.

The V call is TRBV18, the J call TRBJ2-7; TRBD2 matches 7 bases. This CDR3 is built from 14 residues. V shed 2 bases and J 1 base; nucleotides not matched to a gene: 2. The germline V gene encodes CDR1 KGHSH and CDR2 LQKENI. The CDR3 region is CASSPVGGSYEQYF. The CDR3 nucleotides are TGTGCCAGCTCACCAGTGGGGGGGTCCTACGAGCAGTACTTC.

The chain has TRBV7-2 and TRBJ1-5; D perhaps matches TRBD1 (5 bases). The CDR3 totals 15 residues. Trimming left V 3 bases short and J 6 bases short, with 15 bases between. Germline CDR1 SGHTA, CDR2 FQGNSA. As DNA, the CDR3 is TGTGCCAGCAGCTTGAGTGTAGGGACCCCTCAGCCCCAGCATTTT. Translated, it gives CASSLSVGTPQPQHF.

CDR3 region: CASSLVENSYNSPLHF. In DNA, the CDR3 is TGTGCCAGCAGCTTAGTTGAGAACTCCTATAATTCACCCCTCCACTTT. The chain is built from TRBV7-2 and TRBJ1-6; D is ambiguous. Deletions cut 1 base from V and 0 bases from J, with 7 bases between. The CDR3 totals 16 residues. CDR1 SGHTA and CDR2 FQGNSA come from the germline V gene.

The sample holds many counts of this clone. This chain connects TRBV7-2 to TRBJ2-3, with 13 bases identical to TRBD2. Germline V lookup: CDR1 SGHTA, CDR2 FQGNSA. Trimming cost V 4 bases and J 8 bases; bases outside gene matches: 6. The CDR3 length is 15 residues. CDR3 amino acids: CASSSYGLAGATQYF. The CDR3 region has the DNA TGTGCCAGCAGCTCATACGGACTAGCGGGAGCTACGCAGTATTTT.

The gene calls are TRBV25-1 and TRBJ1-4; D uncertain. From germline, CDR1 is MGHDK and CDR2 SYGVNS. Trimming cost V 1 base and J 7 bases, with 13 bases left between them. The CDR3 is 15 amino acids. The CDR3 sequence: CASSELRQQAEKLFF. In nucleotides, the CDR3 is TGTGCCAGCAGTGAATTGAGGCAGCAAGCTGAAAAACTGTTTTTT.

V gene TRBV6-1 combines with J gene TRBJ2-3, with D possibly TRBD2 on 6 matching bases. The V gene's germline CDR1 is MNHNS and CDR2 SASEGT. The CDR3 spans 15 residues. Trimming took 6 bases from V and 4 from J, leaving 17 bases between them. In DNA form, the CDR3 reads TGTGCCAGCAGACGCCGGGGGTCAGGGCCAGATACGCAGTATTTT. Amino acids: CASRRRGSGPDTQYF.

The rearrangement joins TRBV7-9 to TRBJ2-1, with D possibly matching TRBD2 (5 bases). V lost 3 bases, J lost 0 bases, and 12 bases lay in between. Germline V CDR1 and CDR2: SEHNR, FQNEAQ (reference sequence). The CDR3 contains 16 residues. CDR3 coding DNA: TGTGCCAGCAGCTTTGACTACAGCGTCTCCTACAATGAGCAGTTCTTC. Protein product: CASSFDYSVSYNEQFF.

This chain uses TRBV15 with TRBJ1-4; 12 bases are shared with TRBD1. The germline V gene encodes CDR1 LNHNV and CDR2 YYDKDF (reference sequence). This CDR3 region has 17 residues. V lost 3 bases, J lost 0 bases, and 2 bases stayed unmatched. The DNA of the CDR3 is TGTGCCACCAGCAGGGGGACAGGGGGCCCAACTAATGAAAAACTGTTTTTT. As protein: CATSRGTGGPTNEKLFF.

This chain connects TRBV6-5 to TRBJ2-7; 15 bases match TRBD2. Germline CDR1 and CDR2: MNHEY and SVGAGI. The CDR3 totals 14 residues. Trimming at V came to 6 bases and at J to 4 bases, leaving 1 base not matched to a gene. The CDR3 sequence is CASRGTSGRYEQYF. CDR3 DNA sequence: TGTGCCAGCAGGGGGACTAGCGGGAGGTACGAGCAGTACTTC.

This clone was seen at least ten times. The CDR3 sequence is CASSVVEGGYTF. Here the CDR3 DNA reads TGTGCCAGCAGCGTAGTGGAAGGAGGCTACACCTTC. This chain links TRBV9 with TRBJ1-2; no clear D gene. CDR3 length: 12 residues. Trimming cost V 0 bases and J 8 bases, with 8 bases left between them. The germline CDR1 and CDR2 sequences are SGDLS and YYNGEE. Based on the CDR3 plus reference TRBV9 and TRBJ1-2, the full variable domain is DSGVTQTPKHLITATGQRVTLRCSPRSGDLSVYWYQQSLDQGLQFLIQYYNGEERAKGNILERFSAQQFPDLHSELNLSSLELGDSALYFCASSVVEGGYTFGSGTRLTVV.

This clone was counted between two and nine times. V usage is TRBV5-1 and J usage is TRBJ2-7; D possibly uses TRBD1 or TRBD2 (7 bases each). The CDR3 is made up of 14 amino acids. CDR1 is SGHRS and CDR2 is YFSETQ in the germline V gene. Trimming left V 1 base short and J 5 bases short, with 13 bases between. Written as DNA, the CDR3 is TGCGCCAGCAGCTTGACAGGGGAGGGCAACGAGCAGTACTTC. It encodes CASSLTGEGNEQYF.

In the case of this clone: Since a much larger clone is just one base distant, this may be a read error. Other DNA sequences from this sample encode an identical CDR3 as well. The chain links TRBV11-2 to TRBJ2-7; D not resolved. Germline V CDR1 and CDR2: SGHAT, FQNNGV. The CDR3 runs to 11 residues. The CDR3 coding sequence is TGTGCCAGCAGCTTTTCCTCCGAGCAGTACTTC. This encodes CASSFSSEQYF.

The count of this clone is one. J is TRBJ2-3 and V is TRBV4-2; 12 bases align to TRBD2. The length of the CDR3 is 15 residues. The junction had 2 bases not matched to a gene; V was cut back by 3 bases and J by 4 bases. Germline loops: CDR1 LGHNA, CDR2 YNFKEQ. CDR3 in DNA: TGTGCCAGCAGCCAGCTAGCGGGGGGGCCAGATACGCAGTATTTT. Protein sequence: CASSQLAGGPDTQYF.

Written as DNA, the CDR3 is TGTGCCAGCAGCTTAATGGGGGGAGCCTACGAGCAGTACTTC. Protein sequence: CASSLMGGAYEQYF. This chain connects TRBV7-3 to TRBJ2-7, with a tentative D call TRBD2 (6 bases). The CDR3 loop spans 14 amino acids. Germline lookup yields CDR1 SGHTA and CDR2 FQGTGA. Trimming removed 1 base at V and 2 bases at J, with 9 bases between.

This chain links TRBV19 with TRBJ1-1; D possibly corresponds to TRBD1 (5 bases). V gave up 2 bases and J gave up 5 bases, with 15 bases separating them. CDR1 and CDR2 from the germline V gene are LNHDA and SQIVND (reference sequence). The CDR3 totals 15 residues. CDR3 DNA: TGTGCCAGTAGTATAACCCCAGGGCGGAGGACTGAAGCTTTCTTT. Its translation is CASSITPGRRTEAFF.

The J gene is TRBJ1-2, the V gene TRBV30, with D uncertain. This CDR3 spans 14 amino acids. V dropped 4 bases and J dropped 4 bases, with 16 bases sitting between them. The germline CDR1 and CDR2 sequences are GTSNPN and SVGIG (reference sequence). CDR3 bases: TGTGCCTGGACCTCCGGGGTTCCACGCTATGGCTACACCTTC. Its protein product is CAWTSGVPRYGYTF.

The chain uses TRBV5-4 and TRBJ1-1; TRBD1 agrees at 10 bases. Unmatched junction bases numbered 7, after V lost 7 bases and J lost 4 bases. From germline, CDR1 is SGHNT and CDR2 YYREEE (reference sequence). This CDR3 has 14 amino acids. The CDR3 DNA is TGTGCCAGCGGGAGCGGACAGGGGGGCACTGAAGCTTTCTTT. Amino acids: CASGSGQGGTEAFF.

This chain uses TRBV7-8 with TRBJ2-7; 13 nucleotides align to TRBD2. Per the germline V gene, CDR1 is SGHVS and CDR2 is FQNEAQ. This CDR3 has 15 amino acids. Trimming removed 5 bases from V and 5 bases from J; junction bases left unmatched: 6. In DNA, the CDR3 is TGTGCCAGCAGCCCAACTAGCGGGGGGGCGAACGAGCAGTACTTC. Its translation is CASSPTSGGANEQYF.

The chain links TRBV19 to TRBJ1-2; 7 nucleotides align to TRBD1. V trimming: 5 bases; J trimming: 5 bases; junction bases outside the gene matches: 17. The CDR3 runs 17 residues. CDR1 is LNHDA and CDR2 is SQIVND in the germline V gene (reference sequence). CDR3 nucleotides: TGTGCCAGTAGTGTCCACCCCGGACAGGCCGGGAGGTATGGCTACACCTTC. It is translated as CASSVHPGQAGRYGYTF. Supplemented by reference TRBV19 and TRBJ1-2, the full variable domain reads DGGITQSPKYLFRKEGQNVTLSCEQNLNHDAMYWYRQDPGQGLRLIYYSQIVNDFQKGDIAEGYSVSREKKESFPLTVTSAQKNPTAFYLCASSVHPGQAGRYGYTFGSGTRLTVV.

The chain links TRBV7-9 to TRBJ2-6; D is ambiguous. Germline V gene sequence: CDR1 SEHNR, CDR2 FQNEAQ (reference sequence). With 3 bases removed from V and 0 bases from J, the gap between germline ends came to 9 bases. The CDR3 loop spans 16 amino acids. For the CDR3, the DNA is TGTGCCAGCAGCTTGGCCGTAAACTCTGGGGCCAACGTCCTGACTTTC. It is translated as CASSLAVNSGANVLTF.

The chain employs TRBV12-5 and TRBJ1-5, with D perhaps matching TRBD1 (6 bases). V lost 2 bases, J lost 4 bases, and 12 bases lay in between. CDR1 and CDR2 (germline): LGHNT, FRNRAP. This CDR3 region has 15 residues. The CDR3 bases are TGTGCTAGTGGTTTGTTGGGGGGCTGGAATCAGCCCCAGCATTTT. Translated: CASGLLGGWNQPQHF.

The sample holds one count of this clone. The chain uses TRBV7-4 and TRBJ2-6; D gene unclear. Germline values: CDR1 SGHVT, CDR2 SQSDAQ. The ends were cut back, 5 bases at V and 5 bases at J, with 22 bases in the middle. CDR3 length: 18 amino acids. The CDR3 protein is CASSPVYSSQSRANVLTF. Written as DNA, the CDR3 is TGTGCCAGCAGCCCCGTATACAGCTCACAAAGTCGGGCCAACGTCCTGACTTTC.

This CDR3 reads CAISESTRGTSTDTQYF. The CDR3 DNA follows: TGTGCCATCAGTGAGTCGACGAGGGGGACTAGCACAGATACGCAGTATTTT. The gene calls are TRBV10-3 and TRBJ2-3; D tentatively reads TRBD1 or TRBD2 (6 bases each). CDR1 ENHRY and CDR2 SYGVKD come from the germline V gene. V shed 0 bases and J shed 0 bases, with 13 bases lying between them. This CDR3 spans 17 amino acids.

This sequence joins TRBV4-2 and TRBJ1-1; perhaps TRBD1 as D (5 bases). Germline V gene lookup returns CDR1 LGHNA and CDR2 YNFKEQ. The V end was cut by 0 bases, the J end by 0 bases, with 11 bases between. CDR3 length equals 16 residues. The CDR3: CASSQDRPTVNTEAFF. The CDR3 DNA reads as TGTGCCAGCAGCCAAGACCGTCCGACAGTGAACACTGAAGCTTTCTTT.